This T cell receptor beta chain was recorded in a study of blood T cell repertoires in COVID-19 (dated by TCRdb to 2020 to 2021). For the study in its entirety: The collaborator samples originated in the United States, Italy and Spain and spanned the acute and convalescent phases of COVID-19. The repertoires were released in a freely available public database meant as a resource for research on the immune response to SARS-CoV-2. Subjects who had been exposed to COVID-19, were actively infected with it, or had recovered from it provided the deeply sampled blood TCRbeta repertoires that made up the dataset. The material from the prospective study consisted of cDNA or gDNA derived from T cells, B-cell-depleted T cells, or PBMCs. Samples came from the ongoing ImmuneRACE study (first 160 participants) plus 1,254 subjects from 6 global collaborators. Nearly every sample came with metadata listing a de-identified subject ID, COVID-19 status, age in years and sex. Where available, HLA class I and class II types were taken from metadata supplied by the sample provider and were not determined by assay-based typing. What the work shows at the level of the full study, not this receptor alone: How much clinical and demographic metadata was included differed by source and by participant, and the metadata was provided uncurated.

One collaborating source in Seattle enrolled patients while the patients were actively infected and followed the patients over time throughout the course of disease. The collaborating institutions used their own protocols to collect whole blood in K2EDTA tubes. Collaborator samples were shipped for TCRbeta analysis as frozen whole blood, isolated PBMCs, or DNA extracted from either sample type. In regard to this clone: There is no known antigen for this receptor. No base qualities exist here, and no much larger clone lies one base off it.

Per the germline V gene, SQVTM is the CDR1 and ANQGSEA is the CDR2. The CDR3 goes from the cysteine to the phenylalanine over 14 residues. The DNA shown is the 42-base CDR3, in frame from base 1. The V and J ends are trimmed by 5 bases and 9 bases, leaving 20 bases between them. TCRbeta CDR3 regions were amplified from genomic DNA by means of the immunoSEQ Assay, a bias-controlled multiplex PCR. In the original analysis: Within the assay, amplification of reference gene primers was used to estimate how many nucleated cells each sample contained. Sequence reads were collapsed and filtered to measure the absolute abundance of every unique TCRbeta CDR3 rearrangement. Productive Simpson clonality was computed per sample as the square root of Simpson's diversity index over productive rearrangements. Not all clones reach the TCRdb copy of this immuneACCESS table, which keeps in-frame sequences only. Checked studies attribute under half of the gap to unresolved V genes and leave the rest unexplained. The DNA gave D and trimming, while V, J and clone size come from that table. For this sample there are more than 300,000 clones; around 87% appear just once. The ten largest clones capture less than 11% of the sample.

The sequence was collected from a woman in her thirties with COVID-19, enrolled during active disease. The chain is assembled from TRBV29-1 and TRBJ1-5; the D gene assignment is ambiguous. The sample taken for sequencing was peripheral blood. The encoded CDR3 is CSVRVTDLFSPQHF. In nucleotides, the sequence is TGCAGCGTTCGGGTGACGGACTTATTTTCGCCCCAGCATTTT.